Sequencing of this T cell receptor (beta chain) was carried out in a study of T-cell reconstitution after alpha-beta-depleted transplantation in children. Trimming cost V 5 bases and J 1 base, with 14 bases left between them. The germline gives CDR1 DFQATT, CDR2 SNEGSKA (reference sequence). CDR3 size: 14 residues. General observations from the study: At day 60, the high TCRbeta diversity found in some patients originated from recipient T cells and thymic progenitors that had survived.

A few counts support this clonotype. Its antigen remains unidentified. The TCRbeta library was prepared with unique molecular identifiers. Via MiXCR, TCRdb re-called the PCR reads, giving one row per CDR3 protein. Of approximately 85,000 distinct CDR3 sequences detected, 14% appear once; the ten largest clones hold 27%. The chain couples TRBV20-1 to TRBJ1-1, with a tentative D call TRBD1 (5 bases). The receptor comes from a male patient between 2 and 9 years old who had a stem cell transplant for acute lymphoblastic leukemia, so the T cells may come from the graft donor. Sample: PBMCs, mostly from graft donor cells, taken 180 days after TCRalphabeta/CD19-depleted stem cell transplant. Here the CDR3 reads CSARPQTENTEAFF. The CDR3 DNA is TGCAGTGCTCGCCCCCAGACAGAGAACACTGAAGCTTTCTTT.